The 11 T cell receptor beta chains given below trace back to one sample, sequenced in a study of technical replicates of blood from four donors. Generated by immunoSEQ multiplex PCR, the TCRdb table keeps only in-frame clones and is missing some. The sample carries fewer than 85,000 clones, approximately 94% recorded once. Sequenced: T cells isolated from PBMCs. The source is a human donor in good health.

The chain has TRBV30 and TRBJ2-5, with TRBD1 identical over 11 bases. V was clipped by 5 bases and J by 4 bases; unmatched bases: 0. Germline loops: CDR1 GTSNPN, CDR2 SVGIG (reference sequence). CDR3 length equals 12 residues. The CDR3 here is CAWGTGGETQYF. The CDR3 nucleotides read TGTGCCTGGGGGACAGGGGGAGAGACCCAGTACTTC.

The chain links TRBV7-3 to TRBJ2-3, with D hard to call. V lost 5 bases to trimming and J lost 5 bases, with 8 bases between them. Germline CDR1 reads SGHTA; CDR2 reads FQGTGA. The CDR3 has 12 residues. CDR3 loop: CASSRTGDTQYF. The DNA of the CDR3 is TGTGCCAGCAGCCGTACCGGAGATACGCAGTATTTT.

The chain combines TRBV5-1 with TRBJ2-1; TRBD2 agrees at 10 bases. V lost 3 bases and J lost 4; bases outside the gene matches: 13. The V gene's germline CDR1 is SGHRS and CDR2 YFSETQ. This CDR3 comprises 18 residues. The CDR3 DNA follows: TGCGCCAGCAGCTCCCTAGCGGGGGACTCGCGGACGTACAATGAGCAGTTCTTC. This codes for CASSSLAGDSRTYNEQFF. The full variable domain, completed using reference TRBV5-1 and TRBJ2-1, is KAGVTQTPRYLIKTRGQQVTLSCSPISGHRSVSWYQQTPGQGLQFLFEYFSETQRNKGNFPGRFSGRQFSNSRSEMNVSTLELGDSALYLCASSSLAGDSRTYNEQFFGPGTRLTVL.

The chain carries TRBV28 and TRBJ2-5; a weak D match, TRBD2 (6 bases). Trimming took off 3 bases at V and 5 bases at J, with 10 bases between the two ends. Germline values: CDR1 MDHEN, CDR2 SYDVKM. The length of the CDR3 is 13 residues. CDR3 residues: CASSLIGGETQYF. The CDR3 DNA sequence: TGTGCCAGCAGTTTGATCGGAGGGGAGACCCAGTACTTC.

The chain joins TRBV5-4 to TRBJ2-7; D perhaps matches TRBD1 (6 bases). Trimming shortened V by 4 bases and J by 1 base, and 12 bases separated the two germline ends. The CDR3 runs to 14 residues. Per the germline V gene, CDR1 is SGHNT and CDR2 is YYREEE (reference sequence). The CDR3 DNA reads TGTGCCAGCAGCCCGCCCGACAGGTCCTACGAGCAGTACTTC. The encoded protein is CASSPPDRSYEQYF.

The rearrangement links TRBV25-1 to TRBJ1-2, with D uncertain. CDR3 length: 12 residues. Trimming took off 1 base at V and 4 bases at J, with 4 bases between the two ends. The germline CDR1 and CDR2 sequences are MGHDK and SYGVNS. CDR3 sequence (DNA): TGTGCCAGCAGTGAATCTTCCTATGGCTACACCTTC. Translated, it gives CASSESSYGYTF.

V gene TRBV11-3 combines with J gene TRBJ2-1, with 14 bases aligning to TRBD2. Trimming cost V 5 bases and J 7 bases; bases outside gene matches: 16. Per germline, CDR1 SGHNT and CDR2 YENEEA. There are 19 residues in the CDR3. CDR3 region: CASSPLAGTSGSMRNEQFF. The CDR3 nucleotides read TGTGCCAGCAGCCCCCTAGCCGGGACTAGCGGGAGTATGAGGAATGAGCAGTTCTTC.

This chain uses TRBV15 with TRBJ1-2, with 8 bases aligning to TRBD1. The V segment lost 4 bases and the J segment 8 bases; nucleotides outside the gene matches: 9. The CDR3 runs 14 residues. Germline V gives CDR1 LNHNV, CDR2 YYDKDF (reference sequence). CDR3 bases: TGTGCCACCAGCAAGGGACCGACAGGGGACGGCTACACCTTC. The encoded protein is CATSKGPTGDGYTF.

This clone appeared a few times. This sequence joins TRBV5-4 and TRBJ2-7; D perhaps matches TRBD1 (6 bases). The CDR3 sequence is 18 residues long. Germline values: CDR1 SGHNT, CDR2 YYREEE (reference sequence). Trimming removed 1 base at V and 6 bases at J, with 26 bases between. CDR3 DNA: TGTGCCAGCAGCTTGCGCGTTACCCGGACAGTTCGGGGTCTCGAGCAGTACTTC. It specifies CASSLRVTRTVRGLEQYF. The full variable domain, rest sourced from reference TRBV5-4 and TRBJ2-7, is ETGVTQSPTHLIKTRGQQVTLRCSSQSGHNTVSWYQQALGQGPQFIFQYYREEENGRGNFPPRFSGLQFPNYSSELNVNALELDDSALYLCASSLRVTRTVRGLEQYFGPGTRLTVT.

The rearrangement links TRBV5-1 to TRBJ1-1; the D gene is possibly TRBD1 (5 bases). With 3 bases removed from V and 3 bases from J, the gap between germline ends came to 15 bases. The CDR3 runs 15 residues. The germline CDR1 and CDR2 sequences are SGHRS and YFSETQ. As DNA, the CDR3 is TGCGCCAGCAGCTGGAGGGGTTCCCCTGACACTGAAGCTTTCTTT. It is translated as CASSWRGSPDTEAFF. The complete variable domain, with remaining parts taken from reference TRBV5-1 and TRBJ1-1, reads KAGVTQTPRYLIKTRGQQVTLSCSPISGHRSVSWYQQTPGQGLQFLFEYFSETQRNKGNFPGRFSGRQFSNSRSEMNVSTLELGDSALYLCASSWRGSPDTEAFFGQGTRLTVV.

CDR3 coding DNA: TGTGCCAGCAGTGGGGACAGGCGACTAGCCTATGGCTACACCTTC. This codes for CASSGDRRLAYGYTF. V is TRBV6-5 and J is TRBJ1-2; TRBD1 aligns across 8 bases. The CDR3 contains 15 residues. V dropped 5 bases and J dropped 4; count of bases not matched to a gene: 9. CDR1 MNHEY and CDR2 SVGAGI come from the germline V gene.